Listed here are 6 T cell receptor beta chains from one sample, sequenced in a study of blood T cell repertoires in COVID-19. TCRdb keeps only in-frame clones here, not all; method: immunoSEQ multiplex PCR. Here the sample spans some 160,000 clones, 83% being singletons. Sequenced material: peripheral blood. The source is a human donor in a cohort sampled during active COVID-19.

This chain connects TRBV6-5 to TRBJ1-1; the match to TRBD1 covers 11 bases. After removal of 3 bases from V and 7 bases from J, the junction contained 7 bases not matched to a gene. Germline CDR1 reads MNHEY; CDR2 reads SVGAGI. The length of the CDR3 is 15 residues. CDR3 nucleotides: TGTGCCAGCAGTTATGGACAGGGGGCGCGTAGTGAAGCTTTCTTT. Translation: CASSYGQGARSEAFF.

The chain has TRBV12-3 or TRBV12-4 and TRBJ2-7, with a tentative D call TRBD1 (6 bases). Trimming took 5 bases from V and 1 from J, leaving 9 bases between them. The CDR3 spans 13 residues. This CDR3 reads CASSQGFSYEQYF. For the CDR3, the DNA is TGTGCCAGCAGTCAGGGGTTTTCCTACGAGCAGTACTTC.

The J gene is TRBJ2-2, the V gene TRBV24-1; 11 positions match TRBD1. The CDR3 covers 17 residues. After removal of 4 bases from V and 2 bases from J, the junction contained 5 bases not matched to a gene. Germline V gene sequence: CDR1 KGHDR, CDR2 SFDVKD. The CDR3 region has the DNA TGTGCCACCAGTGACCCTGGACAGGGGGCCAACACCGGGGAGCTGTTTTTT. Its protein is CATSDPGQGANTGELFF.

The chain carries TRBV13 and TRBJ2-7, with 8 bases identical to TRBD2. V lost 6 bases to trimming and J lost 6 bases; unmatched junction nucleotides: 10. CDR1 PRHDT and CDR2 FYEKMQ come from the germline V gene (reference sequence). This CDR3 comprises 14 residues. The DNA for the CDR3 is TGTGCCAGCAGTTACCAAGCGGGAGTGGGCGAGCAGTACTTC. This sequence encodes CASSYQAGVGEQYF. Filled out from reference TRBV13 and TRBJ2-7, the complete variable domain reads AAGVIQSPRHLIKEKRETATLKCYPIPRHDTVYWYQQGPGQDPQFLISFYEKMQSDKGSIPDRFSAQQFSDYHSELNMSSLELGDSALYFCASSYQAGVGEQYFGPGTRLTVT.

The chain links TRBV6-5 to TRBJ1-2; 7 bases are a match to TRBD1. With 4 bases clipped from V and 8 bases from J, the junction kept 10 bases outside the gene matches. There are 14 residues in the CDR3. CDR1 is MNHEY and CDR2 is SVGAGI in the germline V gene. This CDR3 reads CASSSADRERGYTF. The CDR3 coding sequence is TGTGCCAGCAGTTCCGCTGACAGGGAAAGAGGCTACACCTTC.

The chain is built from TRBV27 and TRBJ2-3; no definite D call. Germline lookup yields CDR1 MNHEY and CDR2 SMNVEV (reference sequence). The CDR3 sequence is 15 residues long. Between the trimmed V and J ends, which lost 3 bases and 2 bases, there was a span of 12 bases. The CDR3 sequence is CASSLFVPVTDTQYF. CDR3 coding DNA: TGTGCCAGCAGTTTGTTCGTACCGGTCACAGATACGCAGTATTTT.